Included here is one T cell receptor beta chain sequence, with context. Its antigen is undetermined. Primers for the PCR totalled 60 Vbeta and 13 Jbeta. Assay: immunoSEQ multiplex PCR; the TCRdb copy retains only in-frame clones and omits some. The data hold some 140,000 clones, with roughly 70% observed a single time. The sample belongs to a study of cytomegalovirus exposure and HLA in healthy donors. Germline V gives CDR1 SNHLY, CDR2 FYNNEI. This CDR3 comprises 16 residues. Trimming removed 6 bases from V and 0 bases from J, with 18 bases in between. General study results and limits: In vitro assays verified that three CMV-associated chains recognized CMV antigens specifically. A later analysis linked a missense variant in DCLRE1C to the trimming of TCR beta V and J genes. One cluster of highly shared sequence variants probably arose as a sequencing artifact.

The chain couples TRBV2 to TRBJ2-7, with a possible D match to TRBD2 (6 bases). The material sequenced was PBMCs. This TCR was sampled from a man aged 50 to 59 in good health and CMV-seropositive. CDR3 protein: CASRPGGLLDSYEQYF. The CDR3, as DNA: TGTGCCAGCAGACCAGGTGGACTACTAGACTCCTACGAGCAGTACTTC.